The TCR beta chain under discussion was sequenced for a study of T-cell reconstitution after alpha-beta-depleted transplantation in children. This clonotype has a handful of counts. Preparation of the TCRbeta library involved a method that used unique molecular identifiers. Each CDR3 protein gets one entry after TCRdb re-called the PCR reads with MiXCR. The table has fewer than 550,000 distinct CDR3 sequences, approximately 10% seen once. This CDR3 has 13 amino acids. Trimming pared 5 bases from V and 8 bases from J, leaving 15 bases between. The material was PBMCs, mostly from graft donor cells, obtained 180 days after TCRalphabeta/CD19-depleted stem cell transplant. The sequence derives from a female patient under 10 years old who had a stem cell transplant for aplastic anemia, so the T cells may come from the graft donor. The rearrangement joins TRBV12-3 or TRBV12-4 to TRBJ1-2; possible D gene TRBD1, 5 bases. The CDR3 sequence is CASSLQTAPGYTF. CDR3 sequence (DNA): TGTGCCAGCAGTCTCCAGACAGCCCCCGGCTACACCTTC.